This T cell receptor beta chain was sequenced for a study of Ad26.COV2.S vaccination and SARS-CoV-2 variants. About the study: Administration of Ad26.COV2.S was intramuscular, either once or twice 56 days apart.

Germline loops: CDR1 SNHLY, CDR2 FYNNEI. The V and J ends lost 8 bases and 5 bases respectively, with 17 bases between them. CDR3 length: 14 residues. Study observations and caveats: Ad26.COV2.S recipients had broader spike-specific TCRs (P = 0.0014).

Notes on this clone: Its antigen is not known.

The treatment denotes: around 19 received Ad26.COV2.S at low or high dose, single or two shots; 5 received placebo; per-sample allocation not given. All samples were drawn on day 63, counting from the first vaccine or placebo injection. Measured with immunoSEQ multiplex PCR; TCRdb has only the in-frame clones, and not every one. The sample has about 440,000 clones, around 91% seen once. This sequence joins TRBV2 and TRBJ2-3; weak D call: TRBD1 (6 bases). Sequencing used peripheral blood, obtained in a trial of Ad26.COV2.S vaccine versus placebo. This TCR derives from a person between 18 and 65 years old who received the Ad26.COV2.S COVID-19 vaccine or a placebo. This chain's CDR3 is CASALNRAGDTQYF. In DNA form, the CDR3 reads TGTGCCAGCGCCCTAAACAGGGCCGGAGATACGCAGTATTTT.